This T cell receptor beta chain was found in a study of CD8 T cells in Susac syndrome. This CDR3 is built from 14 residues. Germline V gives CDR1 MNHNY, CDR2 SVGAGI (reference sequence). The V segment lost 11 bases and the J segment 0 bases; nucleotides outside the gene matches: 5. After extraction with the RNeasy kit, about 0.45 to 1 ug of the RNA was reverse transcribed using random hexamers. It was immunoSEQ multiplex PCR that amplified TCR beta CDR3 across 54 Vbeta and 13 Jbeta. TCRdb used MiXCR to reprocess the immunoSEQ multiplex PCR reads, holding one entry per CDR3 protein. The data hold approximately 170,000 distinct CDR3 sequences, with about 91% observed a single time. Sequencing of TCR beta was performed on blood CD8+ T cells and on blood CD4+ T cells. TEMRA cells were FACS-enriched, unlike CD8+ and CD4+ T cells, which were negatively isolated.

V gene TRBV6-6 combines with J gene TRBJ2-2, with 8 bases fitting TRBD1. The clonotype originates from a human donor in good health. The sequencing input was CD4+ T cells from PBMCs. The CDR3 loop reads CAGGQGTNTGELFF. The CDR3 bases are TGTGCCGGAGGACAGGGAACGAACACCGGGGAGCTGTTTTTT.